This TCR beta chain stems from a study of T cells in Graves' hyperthyroidism and ophthalmopathy. Extraction of PBMCs used roughly 9.3 ml of fresh peripheral blood. TCR beta CDR3 regions were amplified from RNA. The HTBI set primed first-round TCR CDR3 RT-PCR. TCRdb passed the multiplex PCR reads through MiXCR, listing each CDR3 protein once. Among 110,000 to 150,000 distinct CDR3 sequences listed, less than 25% were seen once. This clonotype was seen repeatedly, ten times or more. The TCR originated in a woman aged 45 to 65 with Graves' hyperthyroidism that later progressed to Graves' ophthalmopathy. Sequenced: blood.

DNA of the CDR3: TGTGCCAGCTCACCCCTGTTACGAACTGAAGCTTTCTTT. Translated: CASSPLLRTEAFF. The rearrangement links TRBV18 to TRBJ1-1; D is uncertain. With 3 bases removed from V and 5 bases from J, the gap between germline ends came to 10 bases. The CDR3 sequence is 13 residues long. Germline assignment: CDR1 KGHSH and CDR2 LQKENI.